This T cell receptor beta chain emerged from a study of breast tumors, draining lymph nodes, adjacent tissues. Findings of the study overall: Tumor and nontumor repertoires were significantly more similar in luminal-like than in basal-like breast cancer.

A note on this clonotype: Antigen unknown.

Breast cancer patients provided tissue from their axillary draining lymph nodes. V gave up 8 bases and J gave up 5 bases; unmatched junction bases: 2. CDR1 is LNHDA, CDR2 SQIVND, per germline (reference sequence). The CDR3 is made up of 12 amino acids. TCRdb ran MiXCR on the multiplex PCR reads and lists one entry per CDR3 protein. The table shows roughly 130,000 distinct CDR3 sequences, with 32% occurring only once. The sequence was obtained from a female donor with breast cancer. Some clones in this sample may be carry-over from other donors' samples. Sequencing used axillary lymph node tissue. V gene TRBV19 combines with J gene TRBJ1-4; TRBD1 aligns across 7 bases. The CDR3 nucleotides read TGTGCCAGTCGGGGACAGAATGAAAAACTGTTTTTT. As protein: CASRGQNEKLFF.